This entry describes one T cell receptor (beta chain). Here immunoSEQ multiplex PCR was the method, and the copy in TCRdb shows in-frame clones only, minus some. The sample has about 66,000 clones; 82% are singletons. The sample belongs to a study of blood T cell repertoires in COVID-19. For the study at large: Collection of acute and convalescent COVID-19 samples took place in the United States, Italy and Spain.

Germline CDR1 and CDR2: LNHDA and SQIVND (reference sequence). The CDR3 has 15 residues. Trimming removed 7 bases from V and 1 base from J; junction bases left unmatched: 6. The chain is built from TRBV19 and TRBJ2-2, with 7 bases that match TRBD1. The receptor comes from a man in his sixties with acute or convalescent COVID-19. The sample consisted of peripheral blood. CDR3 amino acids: CASTRGQRNTGELFF. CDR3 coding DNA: TGTGCCAGTACTCGGGGACAGAGGAACACCGGGGAGCTGTTTTTT.